This entry lists 31 T cell receptor beta chains sequenced from one sample in a study of T-cell reconstitution after alpha-beta-depleted transplantation in children. Preparation of the TCRbeta library used unique molecular identifiers. TCRdb reanalysed the PCR reads using MiXCR and keeps one entry per CDR3 protein. Of about 260,000 distinct CDR3 sequences in the sample, around 7.8% were seen once. The sample was PBMCs, mostly from graft donor cells, taken 180 days after TCRalphabeta/CD19-depleted stem cell transplant. These receptors were taken from a male patient younger than 18 who had a stem cell transplant for acute lymphoblastic leukemia, so the T cells may come from the graft donor.

Worth noting for this clonotype: This may come from a read error, since a much larger clone is one base off. The rearrangement links TRBV5-1 to TRBJ2-1; D remains unclear. This CDR3 spans 16 amino acids. In germline, CDR1 is SGHRS, CDR2 YFSETQ. The CDR3 spells CASSLEPLSSNNEQFF. The CDR3 DNA follows: TGCGCCAGCAGCTTGGAACCCTTAAGCTCCAACAATGAGCAGTTCTTC.

Ten or more counts support this clonotype. The chain recombines TRBV29-1 with TRBJ1-1; D uncertain. Germline CDR1 reads SQVTM; CDR2 reads ANQGSEA. The length of the CDR3 is 11 residues. V was pared by 2 bases and J by 5 bases, with 6 bases between. CDR3 sequence: CSVEKMTEAFF. CDR3 DNA: TGCAGCGTTGAAAAGATGACTGAAGCTTTCTTT. The full variable domain, completed using reference TRBV29-1 and TRBJ1-1, is SAVISQKPSRDICQRGTSLTIQCQVDSQVTMMFWYRQQPGQSLTLIATANQGSEATYESGFVIDKFPISRPNLTFSTLTVSNMSPEDSSIYLCSVEKMTEAFFGQGTRLTVV.

The V call is TRBV4-2, the J call TRBJ1-1, with TRBD1 as a possible D gene (5 bases). V was clipped by 1 base and J by 1 base, with 13 bases between them. CDR1 is LGHNA and CDR2 is YNFKEQ in the germline V gene. CDR3 length equals 16 residues. For the CDR3, the DNA is TGTGCCAGCAGCCAAGGGAGGTGGGGGAGGAACACTGAAGCTTTCTTT. Protein sequence: CASSQGRWGRNTEAFF.

This clonotype has at least ten counts. CDR3: CASGPNSQETQYF. The CDR3 DNA is TGTGCCAGCGGGCCGAATAGCCAAGAGACCCAGTACTTC. The rearrangement links TRBV9 to TRBJ2-5; no definite D call. Looked up from germline, CDR1 is SGDLS and CDR2 is YYNGEE. The CDR3 is 13 amino acids. The ends were cut back, 7 bases at V and 1 base at J, with 11 bases in the middle.

At least ten counts were recorded for this clonotype. V usage is TRBV7-2 and J usage is TRBJ1-2; D may be TRBD1 (5 bases). Germline V gene lookup returns CDR1 SGHTA and CDR2 FQGNSA. V was pared by 5 bases and J by 0 bases, with 10 bases between. This CDR3 has 14 amino acids. CDR3 nucleotide sequence: TGTGCCAGCAGCCGCGGGACCCCTAACTATGGCTACACCTTC. It yields the protein CASSRGTPNYGYTF. Using reference TRBV7-2 and TRBJ1-2 for the parts outside the CDR3, the full variable domain is GAGVSQSPSNKVTEKGKDVELRCDPISGHTALYWYRQSLGQGLEFLIYFQGNSAPDKSGLPSDRFSAERTGGSVSTLTIQRTQQEDSAVYLCASSRGTPNYGYTFGSGTRLTVV.

This clonotype has ten or more counts. This chain uses TRBV6-2 or TRBV6-3 with TRBJ2-2; possibly TRBD1 for D (6 bases). Per the germline V gene, CDR1 is MNHEY and CDR2 is SVGEGT. This CDR3 has 15 amino acids. The V and J ends lost 6 bases and 6 bases respectively, with 17 bases between them. The CDR3: CASSQANRVSGELFF. The CDR3 coding sequence is TGTGCCAGCAGCCAAGCTAACAGGGTTTCCGGGGAGCTGTTTTTT.

In regard to this clonotype: This may be a read error: a much more frequent sequence differs by one nucleotide. The rearrangement uses TRBV24-1 and TRBJ2-5, with unresolved D. The CDR3 length is 11 residues. Trimming left V 4 bases short and J 5 bases short, with 4 bases between. CDR1 and CDR2 (germline): KGHDR, SFDVKD. In nucleotides, the CDR3 is TGTGCCACCAGTGACTACGAGACCCAGTACTTC. Protein product: CATSDYETQYF.

The table lists this clonotype with many counts. The chain employs TRBV4-2 and TRBJ2-3; D could derive from TRBD1 or TRBD2 (6 bases each). The length of the CDR3 is 16 residues. Trimming pared 5 bases from V and 5 bases from J, leaving 20 bases between. The germline V gene encodes CDR1 LGHNA and CDR2 YNFKEQ. CDR3 amino acids: CASSFHPGATGDTQYF. CDR3 nucleotides: TGTGCCAGCAGCTTCCACCCGGGGGCGACTGGAGATACGCAGTATTTT.

This clonotype was seen many times. The gene calls are TRBV4-3 and TRBJ2-5, with TRBD2 matching over 9 bases. This CDR3 spans 16 amino acids. J lost 2 bases, V lost 2 bases, and 6 bases had no gene match. Germline V gene data show CDR1 as LGHNA and CDR2 as YSLEER. The CDR3 sequence: CASSQSGLAGQETQYF. CDR3 DNA: TGCGCCAGCAGCCAAAGTGGCCTAGCGGGACAAGAGACCCAGTACTTC.

The chain recombines TRBV14 with TRBJ1-3, with no clear D. Trimming removed 0 bases from V and 8 bases from J, with 14 bases in between. The CDR3 runs 15 residues. The germline V gene has CDR1 SGHDN and CDR2 FVKESK. The CDR3 nucleotides read TGTGCCAGCAGCCAAGAATGGGGATGGGGAGACACCATATATTTT. It yields the protein CASSQEWGWGDTIYF.

This clonotype has ten or more counts. The chain recombines TRBV21-1 with TRBJ1-3; TRBD1, as called in the table, went unchecked against the DNA. TRBV21-1 counts as a pseudogene. The CDR3 extends over 16 amino acids. In DNA, the CDR3 is TGTGCCAGCAGCAAACCAGACAGGGCCTCTGGAAACACCATATATTTT. It specifies CASSKPDRASGNTIYF.

The chain is built from TRBV5-6 and TRBJ1-5; 7 positions match TRBD1. J gave up 4 bases and V 7 bases, and 11 bases lay outside the gene matches. This CDR3 is built from 15 residues. CDR1 and CDR2 from the germline V gene are SGHDT and YYEEEE. CDR3: CASGPGTAFNQPQHF. The CDR3 DNA is TGTGCCAGCGGCCCCGGGACAGCCTTTAATCAGCCCCAGCATTTT. The whole variable domain, filled in from reference TRBV5-6 and TRBJ1-5, reads DAGVTQSPTHLIKTRGQQVTLRCSPKSGHDTVSWYQQALGQGPQFIFQYYEEEERQRGNFPDRFSGHQFPNYSSELNVNALLLGDSALYLCASGPGTAFNQPQHFGDGTRLSIL.

This clonotype was seen repeatedly, ten times or more. V gene TRBV19 combines with J gene TRBJ2-5; D is ambiguous. Trimming stripped 4 bases from V and 2 bases from J, with 14 bases between. The length of the CDR3 is 15 residues. CDR1 and CDR2 (germline): LNHDA, SQIVND (reference sequence). The CDR3 bases are TGTGCCAGTAGTACTCCTTCGTCAGGTCAAGAGACCCAGTACTTC. Its translation: CASSTPSSGQETQYF. The variable domain in full, completed from reference TRBV19 and TRBJ2-5, reads DGGITQSPKYLFRKEGQNVTLSCEQNLNHDAMYWYRQDPGQGLRLIYYSQIVNDFQKGDIAEGYSVSREKKESFPLTVTSAQKNPTAFYLCASSTPSSGQETQYFGPGTRLLVL.

This clonotype was detected many times. This chain uses TRBV5-1 with TRBJ2-7; the D gene is possibly TRBD1 (5 bases). The CDR3 is 17 residues long. Germline V gene lookup returns CDR1 SGHRS and CDR2 YFSETQ. V was cut by 1 base and J by 0 bases, with 17 bases left in between. The chain's CDR3 is CASSLPFDRMPSYEQYF. CDR3 nucleotides: TGCGCCAGCAGCTTGCCTTTCGACAGAATGCCCTCCTACGAGCAGTACTTC.

The sample holds many counts of this clonotype. The chain couples TRBV4-1 to TRBJ2-5; perhaps TRBD2 as D (5 bases). The CDR3 loop spans 11 amino acids. Trimming removed 9 bases from V and 5 bases from J, with 10 bases in between. CDR1 MGHRA and CDR2 YSYEKL come from the germline V gene. The CDR3 DNA reads TGCGCCAGGGAGAGGAGGGAGACCCAGTACTTC. As protein: CARERRETQYF.

This clonotype was detected ten times or more. The chain joins TRBV5-1 to TRBJ2-5, with 8 bases matching TRBD2. The CDR3 length is 16 residues. Germline V gene data show CDR1 as SGHRS and CDR2 as YFSETQ. J lost 4 bases, V lost 0 bases, and 8 bases had no gene match. The CDR3 region has the DNA TGCGCCAGCAGCTTGGCTGGGAGCGGGGGCAGAGAGACCCAGTACTTC. It encodes CASSLAGSGGRETQYF.

This chain uses TRBV2 with TRBJ1-6; 7 bases fit TRBD1. This CDR3 contains 15 residues. Germline V gives CDR1 SNHLY, CDR2 FYNNEI. The trim removed 5 bases at V and 9 bases at J, leaving 10 bases unmatched. The CDR3 bases are TGTGCCAGCAGTCAACGGGGGGACAGTGCTTCACCCCTCCACTTT. Protein product: CASSQRGDSASPLHF.

In its sample, this clonotype was seen many times. The chain joins TRBV12-3 or TRBV12-4 to TRBJ2-3; D remains ambiguous. CDR3 size: 12 residues. V dropped 4 bases and J dropped 3 bases, with 5 bases sitting between them. The CDR3 sequence is CASSSRTDTQYF. The CDR3 region has the DNA TGTGCCAGCAGTTCGAGGACAGATACGCAGTATTTT.

This clonotype was detected a few times. The gene calls are TRBV5-6 and TRBJ1-1; 10 bases line up with TRBD1. Trimming removed 4 bases from V and 11 bases from J; junction bases left unmatched: 8. Per the germline V gene, CDR1 is SGHDT and CDR2 is YYEEEE. This CDR3 contains 13 residues. CDR3 sequence (DNA): TGTGCCAGCAGCGGGGGACAGGGGAGGAGGGCTTTCTTT. This encodes CASSGGQGRRAFF.

This clonotype was recorded at least ten times. The chain uses TRBV5-1 and TRBJ2-7, with 8 bases lining up with TRBD1. This CDR3 region has 12 residues. Germline loops: CDR1 SGHRS, CDR2 YFSETQ. J was trimmed by 4 bases and V by 3 bases; bases with no gene match: 0. CDR3 in amino acids: CASSWTGYEQYF. As DNA, the CDR3 is TGCGCCAGCAGCTGGACAGGGTACGAGCAGTACTTC.

This clonotype was detected ten times or more. This chain links TRBV12-3 or TRBV12-4 with TRBJ2-2; 8 bases agree with TRBD2. The CDR3 is 16 residues long. V lost 7 bases to trimming and J lost 2 bases; unmatched junction nucleotides: 9. CDR3 in amino acids: CASTRGGAPNTGELFF. The DNA of the CDR3 is TGTGCCAGCACCCGGGGGGGGGCCCCTAACACCGGGGAGCTGTTTTTT.

This clonotype was observed at least ten times. V and J are TRBV5-1 and TRBJ2-5; TRBD1 aligns across 8 bases. Germline assignment: CDR1 SGHRS and CDR2 YFSETQ. J lost 6 bases, V lost 0 bases, and 7 bases had no gene match. The CDR3 is made up of 15 amino acids. This chain's CDR3 is CASSLVGQGAKTQYF. CDR3 DNA: TGCGCCAGCAGCTTGGTAGGACAGGGCGCGAAGACCCAGTACTTC. Variable domain in full (rest from reference TRBV5-1 and TRBJ2-5): KAGVTQTPRYLIKTRGQQVTLSCSPISGHRSVSWYQQTPGQGLQFLFEYFSETQRNKGNFPGRFSGRQFSNSRSEMNVSTLELGDSALYLCASSLVGQGAKTQYFGPGTRLLVL.

Details on this clonotype: Since a much larger clone is just one base distant, this may be a read error. This chain links TRBV6-1 with TRBJ1-4, with 7 positions matching TRBD1. In germline, CDR1 is MNHNS, CDR2 SASEGT. CDR3 size: 15 residues. The CDR3 is CASSQGTVLNENLFF. CDR3 bases: TGTGCCAGCAGTCAGGGGACAGTACTTAATGAAAACCTGTTTTTT.

This clonotype was recorded at least ten times. This chain uses TRBV11-2 with TRBJ2-7, with a weak D call TRBD2 (6 bases). The V and J ends lost 5 bases and 3 bases respectively, with 17 bases between them. There are 15 residues in the CDR3. The germline V gene encodes CDR1 SGHAT and CDR2 FQNNGV. The CDR3 reads CASSPSPGLYYEQYF. Written as DNA, the CDR3 is TGTGCCAGCAGCCCCTCTCCGGGACTGTACTACGAGCAGTACTTC.

This clonotype has ten or more counts. The chain has TRBV7-3 and TRBJ2-1; D not certain. In germline, CDR1 is SGHTA, CDR2 FQGTGA. Trimming pared 0 bases from V and 2 bases from J, leaving 2 bases between. This CDR3 is built from 13 residues. The CDR3 region has the DNA TGTGCCAGCAGCTTAACGACCTACAATGAGCAGTTCTTC. Translating gives CASSLTTYNEQFF.

Many counts were recorded for this clonotype. This sequence joins TRBV12-3 or TRBV12-4 and TRBJ2-5; possibly TRBD2 for D (6 bases). The V and J ends lost 3 bases and 3 bases respectively, with 14 bases between them. The CDR3 runs to 15 residues. For the CDR3, the DNA is TGTGCCAGCAGTTTTAGACTAGTGGGGGAAGAGACCCAGTACTTC. Translated: CASSFRLVGEETQYF.

A word on this clonotype: A much larger clone lies a single base off, so this may be a read error. V and J are TRBV18 and TRBJ2-7, with unresolved D. Germline V gene lookup returns CDR1 KGHSH and CDR2 LQKENI. Trimming took off 2 bases at V and 6 bases at J, with 11 bases between the two ends. This CDR3 is built from 13 residues. As DNA, the CDR3 is TGTGCCAGCTCACCAGTCCCAGGTTCCGAGCAGTACTTC. Its protein is CASSPVPGSEQYF.

This clonotype appeared many times. J is TRBJ2-3 and V is TRBV12-3 or TRBV12-4; 9 bases fit TRBD1. V lost 8 bases and J lost 4; bases outside the gene matches: 13. The CDR3 runs 16 residues. CDR3 sequence (DNA): TGTGCCAGCCTCGAACGCCGACAGGGGGTTGCAGATACGCAGTATTTT. This sequence encodes CASLERRQGVADTQYF.

About this clonotype itself: Since a much larger clone is just one base distant, this may be a read error. The chain links TRBV5-1 to TRBJ2-5; 8 nucleotides match TRBD1. The CDR3 sequence is 14 residues long. CDR1 is SGHRS, CDR2 YFSETQ, per germline. Trimming took 5 bases from V and 2 from J; bases not matched to a gene: 5. CDR3 protein: CASRTGDKQETQYF. CDR3 bases: TGCGCCAGCAGGACAGGGGACAAACAAGAGACCCAGTACTTC.

This clonotype was observed many times. The V gene is TRBV6-5, the J gene TRBJ1-1; TRBD1 matches at 8 bases. The CDR3 runs to 15 residues. The ends lost 3 bases at V and 3 bases at J; junction bases unmatched: 6. Germline lookup yields CDR1 MNHEY and CDR2 SVGAGI. The CDR3 here is CASSYTGGGYTEAFF. In DNA, the CDR3 is TGTGCCAGCAGTTATACAGGGGGAGGGTACACTGAAGCTTTCTTT.

This clonotype came up many times. V and J are TRBV12-3 or TRBV12-4 and TRBJ1-2; D unclear. The CDR3 has 14 residues. Trimming left V 3 bases short and J 5 bases short, with 13 bases between. For the CDR3, the DNA is TGTGCCAGCAGTTTTGGCAGAGCAGTTTATGGCTACACCTTC. Its protein product is CASSFGRAVYGYTF.